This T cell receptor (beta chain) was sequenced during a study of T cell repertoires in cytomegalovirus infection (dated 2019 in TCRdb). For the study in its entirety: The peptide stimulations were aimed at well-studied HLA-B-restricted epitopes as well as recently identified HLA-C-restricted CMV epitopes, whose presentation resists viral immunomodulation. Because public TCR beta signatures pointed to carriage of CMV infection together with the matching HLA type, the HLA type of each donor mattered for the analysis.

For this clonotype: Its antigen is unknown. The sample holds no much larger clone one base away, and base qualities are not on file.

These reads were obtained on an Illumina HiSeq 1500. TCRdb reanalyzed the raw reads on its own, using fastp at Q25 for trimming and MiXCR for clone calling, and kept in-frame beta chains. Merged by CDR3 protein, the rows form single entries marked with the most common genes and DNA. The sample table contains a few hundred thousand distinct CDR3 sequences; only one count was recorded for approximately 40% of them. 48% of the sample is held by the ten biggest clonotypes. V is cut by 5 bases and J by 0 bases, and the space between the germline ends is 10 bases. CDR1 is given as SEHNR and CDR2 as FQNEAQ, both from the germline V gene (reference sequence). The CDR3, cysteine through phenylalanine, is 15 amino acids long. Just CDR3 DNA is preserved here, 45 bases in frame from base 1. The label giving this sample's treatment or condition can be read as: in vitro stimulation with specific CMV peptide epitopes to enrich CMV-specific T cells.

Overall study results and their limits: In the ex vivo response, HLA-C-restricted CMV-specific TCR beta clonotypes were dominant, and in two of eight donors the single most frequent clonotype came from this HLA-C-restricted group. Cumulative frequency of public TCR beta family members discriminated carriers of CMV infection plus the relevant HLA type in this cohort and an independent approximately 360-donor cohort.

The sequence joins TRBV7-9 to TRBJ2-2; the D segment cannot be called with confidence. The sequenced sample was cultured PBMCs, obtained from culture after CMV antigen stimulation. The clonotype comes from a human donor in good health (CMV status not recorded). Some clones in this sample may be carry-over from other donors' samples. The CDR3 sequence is CASSPPNSNTGELFF. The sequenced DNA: TGTGCCAGCAGCCCACCGAATTCGAACACCGGGGAGCTGTTTTTT.